The 28 T cell receptor beta chains in this list originate from one sample, sequenced in a study of T-cell reconstitution after alpha-beta-depleted transplantation in children. Preparing the TCRbeta library involved the use of unique molecular identifiers. Each CDR3 protein gets one entry after TCRdb re-called the PCR reads with MiXCR. The sample has 490,000 or so distinct CDR3 sequences, about 10% seen once. The material sequenced was PBMCs, taken before TCRalphabeta/CD19-depleted stem cell transplant. The receptors here all came from a child aged 2 to 15 with inherited bone marrow failure, due to receive a stem cell transplant.

This clonotype was detected many times. The chain carries TRBV6-2 or TRBV6-3 and TRBJ2-3; 8 bases line up with TRBD2. The V segment lost 5 bases and the J segment 7 bases; nucleotides outside the gene matches: 8. The CDR3 runs to 14 residues. Germline-derived CDR1 and CDR2 are MNHEY and SVGEGT. CDR3 region: CASSIGTSLNTQYF. Written as DNA, the CDR3 is TGTGCCAGCAGTATCGGGACTAGTCTTAATACGCAGTATTTT.

The chain uses TRBV6-2 or TRBV6-3 and TRBJ2-7; 13 bases are shared with TRBD2. There are 20 residues in the CDR3. Germline values: CDR1 MNHEY, CDR2 SVGEGT. J was trimmed by 0 bases and V by 4 bases; bases with no gene match: 15. The CDR3 loop is CASSSLNDPGLAGSSYEQYF. The CDR3 DNA reads TGTGCCAGCAGTTCCCTCAACGACCCGGGACTAGCGGGGAGCTCCTACGAGCAGTACTTC.

This clonotype was picked up many times. The chain couples TRBV20-1 to TRBJ2-1; 8 bases align to TRBD2. The germline gives CDR1 DFQATT, CDR2 SNEGSKA (reference sequence). With V trimmed by 2 bases and J by 7 bases, 16 bases remained unmatched. This CDR3 is built from 17 residues. CDR3 residues: CSARLAGALRGLNEQFF. The DNA for the CDR3 is TGCAGTGCTAGACTAGCGGGCGCCCTACGGGGCTTAAATGAGCAGTTCTTC.

This clonotype came up many times. This chain uses TRBV27 with TRBJ2-2, with 7 bases that match TRBD1. CDR1 and CDR2 from the germline V gene are MNHEY and SMNVEV (reference sequence). V was clipped by 8 bases and J by 2 bases; unmatched bases: 5. CDR3 length: 14 residues. The CDR3 loop reads CASSQGENTGELFF. CDR3 in DNA: TGTGCCAGCTCCCAGGGGGAAAACACCGGGGAGCTGTTTTTT.

The table lists this clonotype with many counts. The chain joins TRBV20-1 to TRBJ2-1; unclear D gene. This CDR3 comprises 10 residues. Germline V lookup: CDR1 DFQATT, CDR2 SNEGSKA (reference sequence). V lost 4 bases and J lost 3, with 1 base in between. The CDR3 DNA follows: TGCAGTGCTATCTACAATGAGCAGTTCTTC. This encodes CSAIYNEQFF.

This clonotype was counted many times. This chain links TRBV20-1 with TRBJ2-7; 9 bases align to TRBD1. The CDR3 spans 15 residues. Germline CDR1 DFQATT, CDR2 SNEGSKA (reference sequence). Trimming removed 4 bases from V and 0 bases from J; junction bases left unmatched: 7. The CDR3 spells CSANGGTGSSYEQYF. In DNA form, the CDR3 reads TGCAGTGCTAATGGGGGGACAGGGAGCTCCTACGAGCAGTACTTC.

This clonotype has only a few counts. V and J are TRBV19 and TRBJ2-1, with D perhaps matching TRBD1 (5 bases). Trimming removed 3 bases at V and 4 bases at J, with 7 bases between. This CDR3 contains 13 residues. Germline lookup yields CDR1 LNHDA and CDR2 SQIVND (reference sequence). The CDR3 coding sequence is TGTGCCAGTAGTATGGACACATACAATGAGCAGTTCTTC. Amino acid sequence: CASSMDTYNEQFF.

This clonotype was counted ten times or more. This chain links TRBV10-2 with TRBJ1-2; maybe TRBD1 (5 bases). Germline V gene sequence: CDR1 WSHSY, CDR2 SAAADI. The CDR3 runs to 15 residues. Trimming took off 3 bases at V and 4 bases at J, with 15 bases between the two ends. The CDR3 spells CASSDLHRITYGYTF. DNA of the CDR3: TGCGCCAGCAGTGACCTTCACAGGATTACCTATGGCTACACCTTC.

This clonotype has a handful of counts. The chain has TRBV6-5 and TRBJ2-1, with 8 bases fitting TRBD2. This CDR3 contains 16 residues. Germline CDR1 and CDR2: MNHEY and SVGAGI. The junction had 6 bases not matched to a gene; V was cut back by 1 base and J by 4 bases. This CDR3 reads CASSYYGLATYNEQFF. CDR3 DNA sequence: TGTGCCAGCAGTTACTACGGACTAGCTACTTACAATGAGCAGTTCTTC.

This clonotype appeared many times. The chain is built from TRBV5-1 and TRBJ2-3, with 11 bases matching TRBD2. J lost 0 bases, V lost 3 bases, and 3 bases had no gene match. CDR3 length equals 16 residues. CDR1 and CDR2 from the germline V gene are SGHRS and YFSETQ. Here the CDR3 DNA reads TGCGCCAGCAGCTCCTGGACTAGCGGGAGCACAGATACGCAGTATTTT. Amino acid sequence: CASSSWTSGSTDTQYF.

V gene TRBV19 combines with J gene TRBJ2-1; TRBD2 matches 10 bases. The CDR3 consists of 15 residues. The germline V gene has CDR1 LNHDA and CDR2 SQIVND (reference sequence). V lost 2 bases and J lost 14; bases outside the gene matches: 12. CDR3 protein: CASSIRSGRAKGEFF. CDR3 DNA sequence: TGTGCCAGTAGTATAAGGAGCGGGAGGGCCAAGGGGGAGTTCTTC. Using reference TRBV19 and TRBJ2-1 for the parts outside the CDR3, the full variable domain is DGGITQSPKYLFRKEGQNVTLSCEQNLNHDAMYWYRQDPGQGLRLIYYSQIVNDFQKGDIAEGYSVSREKKESFPLTVTSAQKNPTAFYLCASSIRSGRAKGEFFGPGTRLTVL.

Many counts were recorded for this clonotype. V gene TRBV21-1 combines with J gene TRBJ1-1. TRBV21-1 is annotated as a pseudogene. CDR3 length equals 19 residues. The CDR3, as DNA: TGTGCCAGCAGCAAACTTATCAGTAAGCGGCCGATTATGAACACTGAAGCTTTCTTT. Residues: CASSKLISKRPIMNTEAFF.

The chain is built from TRBV12-3 or TRBV12-4 and TRBJ2-2; D gene ambiguous. V was trimmed by 4 bases and J by 4 bases, leaving 16 bases between them. This CDR3 has 16 amino acids. CDR3 coding DNA: TGTGCCAGCAGTTCGCCCGTGTTCCTAGTCACCGGGGAGCTGTTTTTT. This sequence encodes CASSSPVFLVTGELFF.

This clonotype was seen ten or more times. The chain recombines TRBV7-2 with TRBJ2-1; unclear D gene. The V end was cut by 7 bases, the J end by 0 bases, with 13 bases between. Germline loops: CDR1 SGHTA, CDR2 FQGNSA. This CDR3 contains 15 residues. The CDR3 here is CASILFENSYNEQFF. CDR3 DNA: TGTGCCAGCATCCTTTTCGAGAACTCCTACAATGAGCAGTTCTTC.

This clonotype was seen a handful of times. This sequence joins TRBV6-1 and TRBJ2-3; 12 nucleotides line up with TRBD2. The CDR3 totals 17 residues. J was trimmed by 8 bases and V by 3 bases; bases with no gene match: 12. Germline V lookup: CDR1 MNHNS, CDR2 SASEGT. The DNA of the CDR3 is TGTGCCAGCAGTGATTCTAGGACTAGCGGGGCGCTGAGTACGCAGTATTTT. This codes for CASSDSRTSGALSTQYF.

Many counts were recorded for this clonotype. V is TRBV7-9 and J is TRBJ2-7; 7 bases map to TRBD2. CDR1 and CDR2 from the germline V gene are SEHNR and FQNEAQ (reference sequence). The CDR3 runs 14 residues. V lost 6 bases and J lost 6; bases outside the gene matches: 11. The CDR3 sequence: CASRSTGGEGEQYF. CDR3 DNA: TGTGCCAGCAGGTCGACGGGAGGCGAGGGCGAGCAGTACTTC.

The chain has TRBV20-1 and TRBJ2-1; 10 bases are a match to TRBD2. The V gene's germline CDR1 is DFQATT and CDR2 SNEGSKA (reference sequence). Trimming took 1 base from V and 10 from J; bases not matched to a gene: 10. The CDR3 contains 15 residues. The DNA for the CDR3 is TGCAGTGCTAGAGGTCCTAGCGGGAGCGTCGAGGAGCAGTTCTTC. Translation gives CSARGPSGSVEEQFF.

At least ten counts were recorded for this clonotype. The chain carries TRBV28 and TRBJ2-5; TRBD1 matches at 7 bases. The CDR3 extends over 18 amino acids. Germline CDR1 is MDHEN and CDR2 is SYDVKM. The J segment lost 3 bases and the V segment lost 5 bases, leaving 18 bases of the junction unmatched. CDR3 amino acids: CASSPAGTDVRGKETQYF. For the CDR3, the DNA is TGTGCCAGCAGTCCCGCCGGGACAGACGTCCGGGGTAAAGAGACCCAGTACTTC.

This sequence joins TRBV30 and TRBJ2-7; D not resolved. This CDR3 has 13 residues. Germline V lookup: CDR1 GTSNPN, CDR2 SVGIG (reference sequence). Trimming stripped 2 bases from V and 0 bases from J, with 8 bases between. The CDR3 DNA reads as TGTGCCTGGAGTTCCGGTAACTCCTACGAGCAGTACTTC. It is translated as CAWSSGNSYEQYF.

This clonotype was observed many times. The chain has TRBV6-1 and TRBJ2-7; TRBD1 agrees at 7 bases. The CDR3 extends over 16 amino acids. The V and J ends lost 6 bases and 3 bases, in that order; junction bases with no gene match: 14. Germline V CDR1 and CDR2: MNHNS, SASEGT. CDR3 in amino acids: CASSLTPTGKGYEQYF. The CDR3 DNA reads TGTGCCAGCAGCCTAACCCCGACAGGGAAGGGCTACGAGCAGTACTTC.

This clonotype was picked up many times. This chain links TRBV9 with TRBJ2-3, with 11 nucleotides matching TRBD1. V trimming: 3 bases; J trimming: 4 bases; junction bases outside the gene matches: 10. CDR1 and CDR2 (germline): SGDLS, YYNGEE. CDR3 size: 17 residues. For the CDR3, the DNA is TGTGCCAGCAGCGCGGGTTGGAGGACAGGGGGCGCAGATACGCAGTATTTT. Encoded protein: CASSAGWRTGGADTQYF. Full variable domain (missing parts from reference TRBV9 and TRBJ2-3): DSGVTQTPKHLITATGQRVTLRCSPRSGDLSVYWYQQSLDQGLQFLIQYYNGEERAKGNILERFSAQQFPDLHSELNLSSLELGDSALYFCASSAGWRTGGADTQYFGPGTRLTVL.

This clonotype has more than one count but fewer than ten. The gene calls are TRBV20-1 and TRBJ2-4; D may be TRBD2 (6 bases). The CDR3 is made up of 17 amino acids. V was cut by 3 bases and J by 3 bases, with 21 bases left in between. Germline-derived CDR1 and CDR2 are DFQATT and SNEGSKA (reference sequence). The CDR3 DNA reads TGCAGTGCTAGTTTTCTAGCGATGGAGATAGGCAAAAACATTCAGTACTTC. Its protein is CSASFLAMEIGKNIQYF.

This chain connects TRBV5-1 to TRBJ2-2; TRBD2 aligns across 10 bases. The ends lost 2 bases at V and 6 bases at J; junction bases unmatched: 7. Germline CDR1 SGHRS, CDR2 YFSETQ. This CDR3 is built from 16 residues. The CDR3 coding sequence is TGCGCCAGCAGCTTAACAGGGCTAGCGGGAGCCGGGGAGCTGTTTTTT. Protein product: CASSLTGLAGAGELFF. Supplemented by reference TRBV5-1 and TRBJ2-2, the full variable domain reads KAGVTQTPRYLIKTRGQQVTLSCSPISGHRSVSWYQQTPGQGLQFLFEYFSETQRNKGNFPGRFSGRQFSNSRSEMNVSTLELGDSALYLCASSLTGLAGAGELFFGEGSRLTVL.

In its sample, this clonotype was seen many times. In DNA form, the CDR3 reads TGTGCCAGCAGTTTACCCTTGACAGGGGCAGATACGCAGTATTTT. Encoded protein: CASSLPLTGADTQYF. V gene TRBV28 combines with J gene TRBJ2-3, with 8 bases identical to TRBD1. From germline, CDR1 is MDHEN and CDR2 SYDVKM. The trim removed 2 bases at V and 4 bases at J, leaving 5 bases unmatched. The CDR3 runs 15 residues.

Many counts were recorded for this clonotype. The chain recombines TRBV30 with TRBJ1-1; possibly TRBD1 for D (5 bases). CDR1 is GTSNPN and CDR2 is SVGIG in the germline V gene (reference sequence). V lost 8 bases to trimming and J lost 7 bases, with 23 bases between them. The CDR3 has 14 amino acids. The CDR3: CAGDPGRGGVEAFF. The CDR3 DNA sequence: TGTGCCGGGGATCCTGGACGCGGAGGGGTTGAAGCTTTCTTT. The whole variable domain, remainder taken from reference TRBV30 and TRBJ1-1, is SQTIHQWPATLVQPVGSPLSLECTVEGTSNPNLYWYRQAAGRGLQLLFYSVGIGQISSEVPQNLSASRPQDRQFILSSKKLLLSDSGFYLCAGDPGRGGVEAFFGQGTRLTVV.

This chain joins TRBV28 and TRBJ2-3; the match to TRBD2 covers 14 bases. The CDR3 extends over 16 amino acids. Germline CDR1 is MDHEN and CDR2 is SYDVKM. With 3 bases clipped from V and 5 bases from J, the junction kept 4 bases outside the gene matches. This chain's CDR3 is CASSFPTSGRGDTQYF. The CDR3 bases are TGTGCCAGCAGTTTCCCGACTAGCGGGAGGGGAGATACGCAGTATTTT.

This clonotype was seen only a few times. CDR3 amino acids: CAWSETGELFF. The DNA of the CDR3 is TGTGCCTGGAGTGAGACCGGGGAGCTGTTTTTT. V usage is TRBV30 and J usage is TRBJ2-2; D unclear. The CDR3 totals 11 residues. The V end lost 1 base, the J end lost 5 bases, and 2 bases lay between the germline ends. Germline V gene lookup returns CDR1 GTSNPN and CDR2 SVGIG (reference sequence).

This clonotype was recorded many times. The chain carries TRBV15 and TRBJ2-2, with D perhaps TRBD1 (5 bases). Germline V gene lookup returns CDR1 LNHNV and CDR2 YYDKDF (reference sequence). V lost 4 bases, J lost 1 base, and 7 bases lay in between. This CDR3 has 14 residues. CDR3 sequence: CATSNQGNTGELFF. The CDR3 DNA reads as TGTGCCACCAGCAACCAGGGGAACACCGGGGAGCTGTTTTTT.